Listed here are 28 T cell receptor beta chains from one sample, sequenced in a study of beta chain features in type 1 diabetes. Sequenced material consisted of expressed TCRB transcripts (all of the isolated RNA was reverse transcribed). Some clones are missing from TCRdb's copy, which holds only in-frame ones; the method was immunoSEQ multiplex PCR. The sample lists tens of thousands of clones; 25% to 35% were seen once. Sequenced material: stem cell memory CD4+ T cells from blood. All receptors derive from a young woman in good health.

The chain employs TRBV6-5 and TRBJ2-3; 7 nucleotides agree with TRBD2. Germline V gene data show CDR1 as MNHEY and CDR2 as SVGAGI. This CDR3 is 14 amino acids long. V lost 8 bases, J lost 2 bases, and 7 bases stayed unmatched. The CDR3 loop reads CASSPGGTTDTQYF. The DNA for the CDR3 is TGTGCCAGCTCCCCCGGGGGGACCACAGATACGCAGTATTTT.

This clone was detected a few times. This chain uses TRBV14 with TRBJ2-3, with 8 positions matching TRBD2. V was clipped by 4 bases and J by 5 bases; unmatched bases: 11. This CDR3 contains 16 residues. Per germline, CDR1 SGHDN and CDR2 FVKESK. The CDR3 reads CASSLEKRGHLDTQYF. DNA for the CDR3: TGTGCCAGCAGCCTCGAAAAGCGGGGGCATCTAGATACGCAGTATTTT.

There are a few counts of this clone. V gene TRBV6-4 combines with J gene TRBJ1-2; 9 nucleotides match TRBD1. Losses at the gene ends were 5 bases for V and 7 bases for J; bases not matched to a gene: 5. CDR3 size: 13 residues. Germline-derived CDR1 and CDR2 are MRHNA and SNTAGT. This chain's CDR3 is CASSPGQGGGYTF. In DNA, the CDR3 is TGTGCCAGCAGTCCGGGACAGGGAGGTGGCTACACCTTC.

The CDR3 here is CASSTGDRELINEQFF. Here the CDR3 DNA reads TGTGCCAGCAGCACGGGGGACAGGGAATTAATCAATGAGCAGTTCTTC. The V call is TRBV21-1, the J call TRBJ2-1; TRBD1 is the table's D call and was not checked against the DNA. TRBV21-1 is described as a pseudogene. The CDR3 sequence is 16 residues long.

The chain's CDR3 is CASSVGSGGGQETQYF. The CDR3 DNA sequence: TGTGCCAGCAGCGTAGGGAGCGGGGGGGGTCAAGAGACCCAGTACTTC. V and J are TRBV9 and TRBJ2-5; 10 bases fit TRBD2. The CDR3 extends over 16 amino acids. Looked up from germline, CDR1 is SGDLS and CDR2 is YYNGEE. J gave up 2 bases and V 0 bases, and 4 bases lay outside the gene matches.

The chain uses TRBV19 and TRBJ2-7; TRBD1 is a possible D gene (6 bases). The CDR3 runs to 14 residues. CDR1 and CDR2 from the germline V gene are LNHDA and SQIVND (reference sequence). V lost 8 bases and J lost 0, with 14 bases in between. The CDR3 reads CASSGTSSSYEQYF. The CDR3 DNA is TGTGCCAGTTCCGGGACATCTAGCTCCTACGAGCAGTACTTC.

The chain uses TRBV5-8 and TRBJ1-4, with 7 bases fitting TRBD1. The V segment lost 4 bases and the J segment 5 bases; nucleotides outside the gene matches: 2. CDR3 length equals 13 residues. Per germline, CDR1 SGHTS and CDR2 YDEGEE. CDR3 nucleotides: TGTGCCAGCAGCATGGACAGGAATGAAAAACTGTTTTTT. Translating it yields CASSMDRNEKLFF.

This clone was seen only a few times. V usage is TRBV7-6 and J usage is TRBJ2-3; possibly TRBD1 for D (6 bases). Trimming removed 5 bases from V and 4 bases from J, with 13 bases in between. The germline CDR1 and CDR2 sequences are SGHVS and FNYEAQ. This CDR3 has 14 amino acids. In DNA form, the CDR3 reads TGTGCCAGCAGCCAAACGCCAGGGGCAGATACGCAGTATTTT. It encodes CASSQTPGADTQYF.

The rearrangement joins TRBV23-1 to TRBJ1-5; D unclear. TRBV23-1 is designated an ORF whose function remains uncertain. The V gene lost 6 bases and the J gene lost 0 bases, with 15 bases spanning the gap. This CDR3 spans 16 amino acids. The chain's CDR3 is CASRLRRSYSNQPQHF. DNA for the CDR3: TGCGCCAGCAGACTCCGACGGAGCTATAGCAATCAGCCCCAGCATTTT.

There are a few counts of this clone. This sequence joins TRBV7-2 and TRBJ1-2; 7 bases match TRBD1. The germline V gene encodes CDR1 SGHTA and CDR2 FQGNSA. The CDR3 has 14 residues. The V gene end was trimmed by 6 bases and the J gene end by 2 bases; junction bases not matched to a gene: 6. This CDR3 is CASRAPGQNYGYTF. In DNA form, the CDR3 reads TGTGCCAGCAGGGCACCGGGACAGAACTATGGCTACACCTTC. The whole variable domain, remainder taken from reference TRBV7-2 and TRBJ1-2, is GAGVSQSPSNKVTEKGKDVELRCDPISGHTALYWYRQSLGQGLEFLIYFQGNSAPDKSGLPSDRFSAERTGGSVSTLTIQRTQQEDSAVYLCASRAPGQNYGYTFGSGTRLTVV.

This clone was seen a handful of times. V gene TRBV18 combines with J gene TRBJ2-1; TRBD1 matches 9 bases. The CDR3 covers 15 residues. The ends lost 5 bases at V and 7 bases at J; junction bases unmatched: 9. Germline V gene data show CDR1 as KGHSH and CDR2 as LQKENI. Here the CDR3 DNA reads TGTGCCAGCTCAACACTGGGACAGGGCATGAATGAGCAGTTCTTC. Amino acids: CASSTLGQGMNEQFF.

This clone was detected only once. The gene calls are TRBV7-2 and TRBJ1-2, with 7 bases aligning to TRBD1. The V gene end was trimmed by 6 bases and the J gene end by 2 bases; junction bases not matched to a gene: 9. The CDR3 spans 15 residues. Germline-derived CDR1 and CDR2 are SGHTA and FQGNSA. This chain's CDR3 is CASRQNRGLNYGYTF. As DNA, the CDR3 is TGTGCCAGCAGACAAAACAGGGGCTTGAACTATGGCTACACCTTC.

This clone was observed a few times. The rearrangement links TRBV18 to TRBJ2-3, with TRBD1 identical over 7 bases. CDR3 length: 13 amino acids. Losses at the gene ends were 5 bases for V and 4 bases for J; bases not matched to a gene: 3. Germline CDR1 KGHSH, CDR2 LQKENI. CDR3 coding DNA: TGTGCCAGCTCATCCGACAGGGCAGATACGCAGTATTTT. Amino acid sequence: CASSSDRADTQYF.

This clone came up a few times. This chain links TRBV4-3 with TRBJ2-1; D uncertain. Germline V lookup: CDR1 LGHNA, CDR2 YSLEER. Trimming left V 0 bases short and J 10 bases short, with 10 bases between. This CDR3 is 13 amino acids long. CDR3 residues: CASSQDSAVEQFF. The CDR3 DNA is TGCGCCAGCAGCCAAGATAGTGCGGTAGAGCAGTTCTTC.

This clone was observed a handful of times. J is TRBJ1-2 and V is TRBV11-2; no firm D call. Germline assignment: CDR1 SGHAT and CDR2 FQNNGV. V was pared by 0 bases and J by 4 bases, with 9 bases between. The CDR3 loop spans 14 amino acids. The CDR3 is CASSLDPIIYGYTF. CDR3 bases: TGTGCCAGCAGCTTAGATCCCATCATCTATGGCTACACCTTC.

This clone was detected a few times. The V call is TRBV27, the J call TRBJ1-3, with D tentatively TRBD1 (6 bases). There are 13 residues in the CDR3. Germline V gene data show CDR1 as MNHEY and CDR2 as SMNVEV (reference sequence). Trimming pared 6 bases from V and 4 bases from J, leaving 10 bases between. This CDR3 is CASSQDRGNTIYF. In nucleotides, the CDR3 is TGTGCCAGCAGCCAGGACAGAGGAAACACCATATATTTT.

This chain uses TRBV15 with TRBJ1-2, with D possibly TRBD1 on 6 matching bases. The V and J ends lost 4 bases and 8 bases respectively, with 14 bases between them. The CDR3 extends over 13 amino acids. Germline CDR1 reads LNHNV; CDR2 reads YYDKDF (reference sequence). The CDR3 DNA sequence: TGTGCCACCAGCACTCAGGGGAGCATCGGCTACACCTTC. As protein: CATSTQGSIGYTF.

This clone came up a few times. The chain carries TRBV30 and TRBJ1-4; D unresolved. The V end lost 6 bases, the J end lost 8 bases, and 13 bases lay between the germline ends. The CDR3 has 12 residues. Germline V gene lookup returns CDR1 GTSNPN and CDR2 SVGIG (reference sequence). CDR3 in amino acids: CACTGLGEKLFF. In DNA, the CDR3 is TGTGCCTGTACCGGTCTAGGAGAAAAACTGTTTTTT.

Only a few counts were recorded for this clone. The V call is TRBV5-1, the J call TRBJ1-1; D gene ambiguous. Trimming took off 6 bases at V and 1 base at J, with 10 bases between the two ends. The CDR3 is 13 amino acids. Germline CDR1 and CDR2: SGHRS and YFSETQ. The CDR3 region is CASKSSGNTEAFF. CDR3 DNA: TGCGCCAGCAAGTCATCCGGGAACACTGAAGCTTTCTTT.

This rearrangement joins TRBV5-1 to TRBJ2-3; 11 bases fit TRBD1. The ends lost 3 bases at V and 1 base at J; junction bases unmatched: 1. This CDR3 spans 15 amino acids. The germline V gene encodes CDR1 SGHRS and CDR2 YFSETQ. The CDR3 region is CASSWTGGGTDTQYF. The CDR3 DNA sequence: TGCGCCAGCAGCTGGACAGGGGGCGGCACAGATACGCAGTATTTT.

CDR3 sequence: CAWSAGQGDGYTF. The DNA of the CDR3 is TGTGCCTGGAGCGCAGGACAGGGGGATGGCTACACCTTC. The V gene is TRBV30, the J gene TRBJ1-2, with 10 bases that match TRBD1. The V gene end was trimmed by 3 bases and the J gene end by 6 bases; junction bases not matched to a gene: 4. This CDR3 is built from 13 residues. In germline, CDR1 is GTSNPN, CDR2 SVGIG (reference sequence).

The genes are TRBV9 and TRBJ2-3, with 7 bases matching TRBD2. Germline values: CDR1 SGDLS, CDR2 YYNGEE. Trimming cost V 5 bases and J 3 bases; bases outside gene matches: 9. This CDR3 has 15 amino acids. In DNA, the CDR3 is TGTGCCAGCAGTGGAAGGGCGGGGGAGACAGATACGCAGTATTTT. It encodes CASSGRAGETDTQYF. Complete variable domain (other parts from reference TRBV9 and TRBJ2-3): DSGVTQTPKHLITATGQRVTLRCSPRSGDLSVYWYQQSLDQGLQFLIQYYNGEERAKGNILERFSAQQFPDLHSELNLSSLELGDSALYFCASSGRAGETDTQYFGPGTRLTVL.

The gene calls are TRBV5-1 and TRBJ2-7; maybe TRBD2 (6 bases). The length of the CDR3 is 15 residues. With 4 bases removed from V and 2 bases from J, the gap between germline ends came to 16 bases. Germline V gene data show CDR1 as SGHRS and CDR2 as YFSETQ. This CDR3 reads CASSPGFGGTYEQYF. The DNA of the CDR3 is TGCGCCAGCAGCCCCGGGTTCGGGGGTACCTACGAGCAGTACTTC.

The chain recombines TRBV18 with TRBJ1-3; a possible D gene is TRBD1 (6 bases). The CDR3 length is 13 residues. The V and J ends lost 4 bases and 4 bases respectively, with 8 bases between them. The germline V gene encodes CDR1 KGHSH and CDR2 LQKENI. The CDR3 sequence is CASSLDRGNTIYF. The CDR3, as DNA: TGTGCCAGCTCACTCGACAGGGGAAACACCATATATTTT.

The chain recombines TRBV5-6 with TRBJ2-6; the D gene is possibly TRBD2 (7 bases). The V gene's germline CDR1 is SGHDT and CDR2 YYEEEE. CDR3 length equals 18 residues. Between the trimmed V and J ends, which lost 2 bases and 1 base, there was a span of 16 bases. The CDR3 region is CASSFPREGVSGANVLTF. As DNA, the CDR3 is TGTGCCAGCAGCTTCCCCAGGGAGGGGGTATCTGGGGCCAACGTCCTGACTTTC.

The V gene is TRBV4-2, the J gene TRBJ1-6; TRBD1 might be the D (5 bases). V was shortened by 1 base and J by 9 bases, with 16 bases between the two germline ends. Germline V CDR1 and CDR2: LGHNA, YNFKEQ. The CDR3 totals 16 residues. Written as DNA, the CDR3 is TGTGCCAGCAGCCAAGGCTGGCGGGACTGGCGTTCACCCCTCCACTTT. Translating gives CASSQGWRDWRSPLHF.

Only a few counts were recorded for this clone. The chain recombines TRBV29-1 with TRBJ1-1; 8 nucleotides align to TRBD1. This CDR3 has 13 residues. V shed 6 bases, J shed 11 bases, and the junction held 14 bases outside the gene matches. In germline, CDR1 is SQVTM, CDR2 ANQGSEA. CDR3 DNA sequence: TGCAGCGTCCCCATTGACAGGGGTCGGAACGCTTTCTTT. Encoded protein: CSVPIDRGRNAFF.

The chain links TRBV5-4 to TRBJ2-7; TRBD1 aligns across 9 bases. V was pared by 3 bases and J by 8 bases, with 12 bases of the junction left unmatched. The CDR3 length is 15 residues. Germline assignment: CDR1 SGHNT and CDR2 YYREEE (reference sequence). The CDR3 bases are TGTGCCAGCAGCTCGGGGGGACGGGACAGGGAAAAGCAGTACTTC. Its translation is CASSSGGRDREKQYF.